Below are 3 T cell receptor beta chains sequenced from a single sample in a study of blood T cell repertoires in COVID-19 (dated by TCRdb to about 2020). Libraries were built with the immunoSEQ multiplex PCR assay. In TCRdb, the immuneACCESS table is reduced to in-frame sequences with V and J assigned. These tables do not hold every clone; where another copy was compared, an unresolved V gene accounts for under half, and the others remain unexplained. The table for this sample lists about 60,000 clones; 84% of them were counted only once. Of the sample, 12% falls within the top ten clones. Material: peripheral blood. The source is a human donor in a cohort sampled during active COVID-19.

The chain recombines TRBV25-1 with TRBJ2-7, with 7 positions matching TRBD1. V dropped 4 bases and J dropped 3; count of bases not matched to a gene: 6. The germline V gene encodes CDR1 MGHDK and CDR2 SYGVNS. The CDR3 has 14 residues. The CDR3 is CASSVGGAFYEQYF. For the CDR3, the DNA is TGTGCCAGCAGTGTAGGGGGCGCGTTCTACGAGCAGTACTTC.

The chain combines TRBV4-3 with TRBJ1-5; no clear D. Between the trimmed V and J ends, which lost 0 bases and 1 base, there was a span of 7 bases. The germline gives CDR1 LGHNA, CDR2 YSLEER. The CDR3 consists of 15 residues. In DNA, the CDR3 is TGCGCCAGCAGCCAAGAGTACGGGAGCAATCAGCCCCAGCATTTT. It is translated as CASSQEYGSNQPQHF.

The chain has TRBV6-6 and TRBJ1-2; TRBD1 might be the D (5 bases). The length of the CDR3 is 15 residues. Germline-derived CDR1 and CDR2 are MNHNY and SVGAGI (reference sequence). Trimming stripped 6 bases from V and 0 bases from J, with 14 bases between. In DNA form, the CDR3 reads TGTGCCAGCAGGACAAGACAGCGATCTAACTATGGCTACACCTTC. Translating it yields CASRTRQRSNYGYTF.